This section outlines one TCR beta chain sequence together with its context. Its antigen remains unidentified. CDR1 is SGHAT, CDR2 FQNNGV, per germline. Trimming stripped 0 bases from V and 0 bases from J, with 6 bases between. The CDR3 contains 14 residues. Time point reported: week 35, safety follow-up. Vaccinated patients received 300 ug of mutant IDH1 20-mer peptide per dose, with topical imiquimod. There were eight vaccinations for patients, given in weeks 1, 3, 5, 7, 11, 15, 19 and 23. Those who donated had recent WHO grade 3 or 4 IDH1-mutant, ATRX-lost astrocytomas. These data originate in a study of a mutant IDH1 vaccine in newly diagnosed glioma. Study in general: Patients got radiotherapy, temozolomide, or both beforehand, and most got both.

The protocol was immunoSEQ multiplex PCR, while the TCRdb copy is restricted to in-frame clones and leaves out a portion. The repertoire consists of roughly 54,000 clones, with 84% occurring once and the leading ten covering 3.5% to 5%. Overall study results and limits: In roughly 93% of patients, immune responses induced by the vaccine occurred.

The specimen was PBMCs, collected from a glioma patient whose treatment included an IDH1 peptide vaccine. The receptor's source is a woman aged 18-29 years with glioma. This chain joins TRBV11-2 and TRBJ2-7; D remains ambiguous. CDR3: CASSLDHVSYEQYF. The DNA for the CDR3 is TGTGCCAGCAGCTTAGATCACGTCTCCTACGAGCAGTACTTC.